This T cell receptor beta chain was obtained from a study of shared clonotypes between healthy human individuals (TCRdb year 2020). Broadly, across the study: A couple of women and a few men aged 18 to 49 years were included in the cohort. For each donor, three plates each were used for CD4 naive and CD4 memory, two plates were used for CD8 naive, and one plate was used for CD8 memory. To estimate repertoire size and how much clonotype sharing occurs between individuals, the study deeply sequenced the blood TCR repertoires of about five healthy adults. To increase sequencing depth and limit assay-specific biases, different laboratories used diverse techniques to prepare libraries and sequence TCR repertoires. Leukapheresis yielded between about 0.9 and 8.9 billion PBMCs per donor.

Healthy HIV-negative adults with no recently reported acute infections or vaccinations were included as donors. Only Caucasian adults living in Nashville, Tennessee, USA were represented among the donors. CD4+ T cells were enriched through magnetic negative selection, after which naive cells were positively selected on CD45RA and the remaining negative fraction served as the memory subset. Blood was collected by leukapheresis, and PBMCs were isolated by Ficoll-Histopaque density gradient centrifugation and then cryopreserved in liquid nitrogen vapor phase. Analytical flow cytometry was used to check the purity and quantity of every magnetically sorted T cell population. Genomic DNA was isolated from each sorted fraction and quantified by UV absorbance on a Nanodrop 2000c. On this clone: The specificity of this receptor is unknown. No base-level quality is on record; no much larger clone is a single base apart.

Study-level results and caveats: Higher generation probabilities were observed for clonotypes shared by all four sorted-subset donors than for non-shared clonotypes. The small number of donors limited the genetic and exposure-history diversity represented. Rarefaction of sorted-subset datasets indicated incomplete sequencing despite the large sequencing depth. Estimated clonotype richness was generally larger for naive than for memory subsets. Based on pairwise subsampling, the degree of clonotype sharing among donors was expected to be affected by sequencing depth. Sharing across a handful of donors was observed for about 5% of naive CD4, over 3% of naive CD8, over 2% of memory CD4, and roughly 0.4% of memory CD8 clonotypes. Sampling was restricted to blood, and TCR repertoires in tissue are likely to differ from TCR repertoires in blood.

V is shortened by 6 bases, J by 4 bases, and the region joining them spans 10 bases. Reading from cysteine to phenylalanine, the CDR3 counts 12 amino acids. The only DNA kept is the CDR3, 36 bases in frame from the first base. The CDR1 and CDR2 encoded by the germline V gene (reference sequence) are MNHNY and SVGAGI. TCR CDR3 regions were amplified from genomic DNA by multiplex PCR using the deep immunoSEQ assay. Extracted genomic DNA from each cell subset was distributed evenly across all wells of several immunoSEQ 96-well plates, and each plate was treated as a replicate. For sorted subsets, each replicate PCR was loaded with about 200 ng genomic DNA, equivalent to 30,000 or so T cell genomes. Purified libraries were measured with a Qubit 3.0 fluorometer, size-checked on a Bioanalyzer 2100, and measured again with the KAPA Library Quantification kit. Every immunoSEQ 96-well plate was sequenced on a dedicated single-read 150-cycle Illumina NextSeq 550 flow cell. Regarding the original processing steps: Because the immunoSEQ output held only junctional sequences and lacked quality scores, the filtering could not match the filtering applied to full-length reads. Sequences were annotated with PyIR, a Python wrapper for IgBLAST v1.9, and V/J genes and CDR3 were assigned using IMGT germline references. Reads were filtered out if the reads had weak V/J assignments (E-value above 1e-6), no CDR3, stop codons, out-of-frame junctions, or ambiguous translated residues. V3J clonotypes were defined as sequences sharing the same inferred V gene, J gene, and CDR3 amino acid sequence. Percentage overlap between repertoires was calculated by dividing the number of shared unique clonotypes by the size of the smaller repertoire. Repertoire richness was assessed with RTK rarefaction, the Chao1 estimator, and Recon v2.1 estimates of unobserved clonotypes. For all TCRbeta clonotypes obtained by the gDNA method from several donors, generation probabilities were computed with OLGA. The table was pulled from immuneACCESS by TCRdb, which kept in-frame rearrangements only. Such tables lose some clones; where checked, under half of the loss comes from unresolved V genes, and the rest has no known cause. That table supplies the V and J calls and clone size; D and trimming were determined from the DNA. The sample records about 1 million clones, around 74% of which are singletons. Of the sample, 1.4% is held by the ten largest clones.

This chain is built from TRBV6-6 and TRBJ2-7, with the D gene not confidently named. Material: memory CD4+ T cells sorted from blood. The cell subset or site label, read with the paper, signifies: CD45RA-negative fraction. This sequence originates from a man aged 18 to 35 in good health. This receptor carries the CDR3 CASSPAQYEQYF. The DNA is TGTGCCAGCAGCCCCGCACAGTACGAGCAGTACTTC.